The rows below give T cell receptor beta chains drawn from one sample of a study of blood T cell repertoires in COVID-19. Profiling relied on immunoSEQ multiplex PCR, and the TCRdb table lists in-frame clones only, not all of them. In the table there are fewer than 300,000 clones, approximately 90% of which are singletons. Sequenced: peripheral blood. The receptors were gathered from a woman under 40 with COVID-19, enrolled during active disease. CDR3s leave out the opening cysteine and the closing phenylalanine or tryptophan.

V,J,CDR3
TRBV27,TRBJ2-1,ASVQTSGSPEQF
TRBV7-8,TRBJ1-5,ASSLPARGTSNQPQH
TRBV7-2,TRBJ2-3,ASSLVWQGADTQY
TRBV29-1,TRBJ2-1,SVTSSGRRVEQF
TRBV7-2,TRBJ2-7,ASSSPRSSYEQY
TRBV25-1,TRBJ1-3,ASSRTTRNTIY
TRBV27,TRBJ2-1,ASSLILAGGPSYNEQF
TRBV9,TRBJ1-1,ASSVGTNTEAF
TRBV28,TRBJ2-7,ATEQGRLPYEQY
TRBV19,TRBJ1-6,ASRLREGGSPLH
TRBV18,TRBJ1-1,ASSPITQVQSTEAF
TRBV4-1,TRBJ2-6,ASTQGTGSSGANVLT
TRBV5-1,TRBJ2-3,ASSLATGDADTQY
TRBV5-4,TRBJ2-7,ASSLGASGNPGEQY
TRBV19,TRBJ2-1,ASTSQDRGSYNEQF
TRBV6-5,TRBJ1-5,ASRVITGYQPQH
TRBV7-2,TRBJ2-5,ASSLIAGGPRETQY
TRBV9,TRBJ1-1,ASSTPQGENTEAF
TRBV7-8,TRBJ1-1,ASSLNRVGGRYTEAF
TRBV29-1,TRBJ1-4,SVELGGENEKLF
TRBV19,TRBJ2-1,ASMSVAGGNEQF
TRBV5-4,TRBJ1-2,ASSPPSGGGYT
TRBV27,TRBJ1-2,ASSATGAGYT
TRBV2,TRBJ2-5,ASSAGLAGARKETQY
TRBV18,TRBJ1-2,ASSALLESYGYT